This entry lists 3 T cell receptor beta chains sequenced from one sample in a study of cytomegalovirus exposure and HLA in healthy donors. PCR employed 60 Vbeta and 13 Jbeta primers. The data were produced by immunoSEQ multiplex PCR, yet TCRdb's version contains in-frame clones alone and is incomplete. The sample consists of 150,000 to 200,000 clones, roughly 12% of them appearing once. The sample comprised PBMCs. These receptors were collected from a man aged 50-59 years in good health and CMV-seropositive.

This clone appeared a few times. This chain joins TRBV19 and TRBJ1-6; TRBD1 matches 7 bases. Germline lookup yields CDR1 LNHDA and CDR2 SQIVND (reference sequence). The CDR3 covers 14 residues. V shed 4 bases and J 8 bases; nucleotides not matched to a gene: 5. CDR3 coding DNA: TGTGCCAGTAGTAAGGGGGCCACGCATTCACCCCTCCACTTT. Protein sequence: CASSKGATHSPLHF.

There are a few counts of this clone. The chain combines TRBV18 with TRBJ1-2; TRBD1 agrees at 7 bases. The CDR3 is made up of 14 amino acids. The germline gives CDR1 KGHSH, CDR2 LQKENI. The J segment lost 7 bases and the V segment lost 3 bases, leaving 8 bases of the junction unmatched. CDR3 bases: TGTGCCAGCTCACCGCAGACAGGGACGGGTGGCTACACCTTC. Encoded protein: CASSPQTGTGGYTF. The whole variable domain, filled in from reference TRBV18 and TRBJ1-2, reads NAGVMQNPRHLVRRRGQEARLRCSPMKGHSHVYWYRQLPEEGLKFMVYLQKENIIDESGMPKERFSAEFPKEGPSILRIQQVVRGDSAAYFCASSPQTGTGGYTFGSGTRLTVV.

The chain combines TRBV9 with TRBJ1-1; no firm D call. The CDR3 has 16 amino acids. The V gene lost 0 bases and the J gene lost 0 bases, with 12 bases spanning the gap. Germline V gene sequence: CDR1 SGDLS, CDR2 YYNGEE. CDR3 nucleotides: TGTGCCAGCAGCGTAGTAAACAGCCTCATGAACACTGAAGCTTTCTTT. Translation: CASSVVNSLMNTEAFF.